This is a list of T cell receptor beta chains from one sample in a study of T cell clones after liver transplantation. Libraries were prepared by immunoSEQ multiplex PCR; TCRdb keeps only in-frame clonotypes and omits some of them. The sample has 18,000 or so clones, roughly nine tenths seen once. The sequences come from CD8+ T cells from blood, collected approximately 45 months after liver transplant. The receptors come from a human patient who received a liver transplant. Some of these T cells may belong to the graft donor. CDR3s include the opening cysteine and the closing phenylalanine or tryptophan. The D gene is left open where the match is weak. The listing skips clone size in some rows; elsewhere it reads once, few, many or a size class.

d_call: TRBD2; j_call: TRBJ2-3; v_call: TRBV5-6; clone_size: NA; cdr3_nt: TGTGCCAGCAGCTTCGAACTAGCGGCCAGCACAGATACGCAGTATTTT; cdr3_aa: CASSFELAASTDTQYF
d_call: NA; j_call: TRBJ1-1; v_call: TRBV19; clone_size: NA; cdr3_nt: TGTGCCAGTAGTATCGGCAGGGCCCTGAACACTGAAGCTTTCTTT; cdr3_aa: CASSIGRALNTEAFF
d_call: TRBD2; j_call: TRBJ2-7; v_call: TRBV9; clone_size: NA; cdr3_nt: TGTGCCAGCAGCGCCAGCGGGGATCTCTACGAGCAGTACTTC; cdr3_aa: CASSASGDLYEQYF
d_call: NA; j_call: TRBJ2-7; v_call: TRBV2; clone_size: NA; cdr3_nt: TGTGCCAGCAGTGCCCGACAGGCGACCTACGAGCAGTACTTC; cdr3_aa: CASSARQATYEQYF
d_call: NA; j_call: TRBJ1-1; v_call: TRBV28; clone_size: NA; cdr3_nt: TGTGCCAGCAGTTTAGCCTACAGCGTTGAAGCTTTCTTT; cdr3_aa: CASSLAYSVEAFF
d_call: TRBD2; j_call: TRBJ2-1; v_call: TRBV9; clone_size: once; cdr3_nt: TGTGCCAGCAGCTCCAGGGGACTAGCGGGAGGGCATCGGAATGAGCAGTTCTTC; cdr3_aa: CASSSRGLAGGHRNEQFF
d_call: NA; j_call: TRBJ1-1; v_call: TRBV15; clone_size: NA; cdr3_nt: TGTGCCACCGCTGGACGGGCGAACACTGAAGCTTTCTTT; cdr3_aa: CATAGRANTEAFF
d_call: NA; j_call: TRBJ2-1; v_call: TRBV11-2; clone_size: NA; cdr3_nt: TGTGCCAGCAGCTTCGGAAGGGGCGTGGATGAGCAGTTCTTC; cdr3_aa: CASSFGRGVDEQFF
d_call: NA; j_call: TRBJ2-7; v_call: TRBV4-1; clone_size: NA; cdr3_nt: TGCGCCAGCAGCCAAGACTCCCCAGGTGCTGGATACGAGCAGTACTTC; cdr3_aa: CASSQDSPGAGYEQYF
d_call: NA; j_call: TRBJ2-7; v_call: TRBV5-6; clone_size: NA; cdr3_nt: TGTGCCAGCAGCTGGAGTGGGTACTCCTACGAGCAGTACTTC; cdr3_aa: CASSWSGYSYEQYF
d_call: NA; j_call: TRBJ1-5; v_call: TRBV28; clone_size: NA; cdr3_nt: TGTGCCAGCAGTTTATTCTCCAGATATAGCAATCAGCCCCAGCATTTT; cdr3_aa: CASSLFSRYSNQPQHF
d_call: NA; j_call: TRBJ2-7; v_call: TRBV7-6; clone_size: NA; cdr3_nt: TGTGCCAGCAGCCCGTACCGGGACAATACCTACGAGCAGTACTTC; cdr3_aa: CASSPYRDNTYEQYF
d_call: NA; j_call: TRBJ2-7; v_call: TRBV21-1; clone_size: NA; cdr3_nt: TGTGCCAGCACCGAGGACCTCCTGACAGGGGCCTACGAGCAGTACTTC; cdr3_aa: CASTEDLLTGAYEQYF
d_call: NA; j_call: TRBJ2-1; v_call: TRBV4-3; clone_size: NA; cdr3_nt: TGCGCCAGCAGCCAAGATGAAGCGGCGACCTACAATGAGCAGTTCTTC; cdr3_aa: CASSQDEAATYNEQFF
d_call: NA; j_call: TRBJ2-7; v_call: TRBV6-5; clone_size: NA; cdr3_nt: TGTGCCAGCAGAAGTCAGCTCGATCCCTACGAGCAGTACTTC; cdr3_aa: CASRSQLDPYEQYF
d_call: TRBD1; j_call: TRBJ1-3; v_call: TRBV5-4; clone_size: NA; cdr3_nt: TGTGCCAGCAGCCCATTTTTGGGGACAGGGGTGTCTGGAAACACCATATATTTT; cdr3_aa: CASSPFLGTGVSGNTIYF
d_call: NA; j_call: TRBJ1-4; v_call: TRBV2; clone_size: NA; cdr3_nt: TGTGCCAGCAGTGCTGCCCAGGGTTACGATTACCTGGATAATGAAAAACTGTTTTTT; cdr3_aa: CASSAAQGYDYLDNEKLFF
d_call: TRBD2; j_call: TRBJ2-7; v_call: TRBV5-1; clone_size: large; cdr3_nt: TGCGCCAGCGCTAGCGGGAGGGGCGACGAGCAGTACTTC; cdr3_aa: CASASGRGDEQYF
d_call: NA; j_call: TRBJ1-1; v_call: TRBV27; clone_size: NA; cdr3_nt: TGTGCCAGCAGTTTATCTGCAGGGATGAACACTGAAGCTTTCTTT; cdr3_aa: CASSLSAGMNTEAFF
d_call: TRBD1; j_call: TRBJ2-3; v_call: TRBV7-9; clone_size: NA; cdr3_nt: TGTGCCAGCAGCTTACGCGACTTACCCGGGACAGGGACCGATACGCAGTATTTT; cdr3_aa: CASSLRDLPGTGTDTQYF
d_call: TRBD1; j_call: TRBJ2-3; v_call: TRBV9; clone_size: NA; cdr3_nt: TGTGCCAGCAGCGGACAGGGGGCCTGGACAGATACGCAGTATTTT; cdr3_aa: CASSGQGAWTDTQYF
d_call: NA; j_call: TRBJ2-7; v_call: TRBV4-1; clone_size: NA; cdr3_nt: TGCGCCAGCAGCCGAGGTTACGAGCAGTACTTC; cdr3_aa: CASSRGYEQYF
d_call: TRBD2; j_call: TRBJ2-1; v_call: TRBV19; clone_size: NA; cdr3_nt: TGTGCCAGTAGTATGACTAGCGGGGGATCCTACAATGAGCAGTTCTTC; cdr3_aa: CASSMTSGGSYNEQFF
d_call: NA; j_call: TRBJ2-7; v_call: TRBV9; clone_size: NA; cdr3_nt: TGTGCCAGCAGCGTAGCTGACAGTTACGAGCAGTACTTC; cdr3_aa: CASSVADSYEQYF
d_call: NA; j_call: TRBJ2-2; v_call: TRBV11-2; clone_size: NA; cdr3_nt: TGTGCCAGCAGCTTAAGTGGGGCGGCCGGGGAGCTGTTTTTT; cdr3_aa: CASSLSGAAGELFF
d_call: TRBD2; j_call: TRBJ2-7; v_call: TRBV5-1; clone_size: NA; cdr3_nt: TGCGCCAGCAGCCCTCGGGGGGTAGCGGGAGGGAGCCACGAGCAGTACTTC; cdr3_aa: CASSPRGVAGGSHEQYF
d_call: NA; j_call: TRBJ2-3; v_call: TRBV2; clone_size: NA; cdr3_nt: TGTGCCAGCAGTGAAGCGTTGGTCAGCACAGATACGCAGTATTTT; cdr3_aa: CASSEALVSTDTQYF
d_call: NA; j_call: TRBJ2-2; v_call: TRBV19; clone_size: NA; cdr3_nt: TGTGCCAGTAGTGGTCAGCAAAACGGGGAGCTGTTTTTT; cdr3_aa: CASSGQQNGELFF
d_call: NA; j_call: TRBJ1-2; v_call: TRBV5-1; clone_size: NA; cdr3_nt: TGCGCCAGCAGCTTTGTAGGGGAGGAAGGAGCTTATGGCTACACCTTC; cdr3_aa: CASSFVGEEGAYGYTF
d_call: NA; j_call: TRBJ2-7; v_call: TRBV7-9; clone_size: NA; cdr3_nt: TGTGCCAGCAGCTGGGGACAGGCGACTAGCGACGAGCAGTACTTC; cdr3_aa: CASSWGQATSDEQYF
d_call: NA; j_call: TRBJ1-2; v_call: TRBV27; clone_size: NA; cdr3_nt: TGTGCCAGCAGTCCCGGACAGTTCTATGGCTACACCTTC; cdr3_aa: CASSPGQFYGYTF
d_call: TRBD1; j_call: TRBJ1-1; v_call: TRBV9; clone_size: NA; cdr3_nt: TGTGCCAGCAGCGCAAACCGGGACAGGGAGAACACTGAAGCTTTCTTT; cdr3_aa: CASSANRDRENTEAFF
d_call: TRBD2; j_call: TRBJ2-5; v_call: TRBV6-5; clone_size: once; cdr3_nt: TGTGCCAGCAAATGGACTAGCGGCCAAGAGACCCAGTACTTC; cdr3_aa: CASKWTSGQETQYF
d_call: NA; j_call: TRBJ1-1; v_call: TRBV4-1; clone_size: NA; cdr3_nt: TGCGCCAGCAGCCTGGGCATGAACACTGAAGCTTTCTTT; cdr3_aa: CASSLGMNTEAFF
d_call: TRBD1; j_call: TRBJ2-2; v_call: TRBV4-1; clone_size: NA; cdr3_nt: TGCGCCAGCAGCCAAGATCAGACAGGGGCGTGGGACACCGGGGAGCTGTTTTTT; cdr3_aa: CASSQDQTGAWDTGELFF
d_call: NA; j_call: TRBJ2-7; v_call: TRBV5-1; clone_size: NA; cdr3_nt: TGCGCCAGCAGCCCTTCCGGGACGACCATCGAGCAGTACTTC; cdr3_aa: CASSPSGTTIEQYF